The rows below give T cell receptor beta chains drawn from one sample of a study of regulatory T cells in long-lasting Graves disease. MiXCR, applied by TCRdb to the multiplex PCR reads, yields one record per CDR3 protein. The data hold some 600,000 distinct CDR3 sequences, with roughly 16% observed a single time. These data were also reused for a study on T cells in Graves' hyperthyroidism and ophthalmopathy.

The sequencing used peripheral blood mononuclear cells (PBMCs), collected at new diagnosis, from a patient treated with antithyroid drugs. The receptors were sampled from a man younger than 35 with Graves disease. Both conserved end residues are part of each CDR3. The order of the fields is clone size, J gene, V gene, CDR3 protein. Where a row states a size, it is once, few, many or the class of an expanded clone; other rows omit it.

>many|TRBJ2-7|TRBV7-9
CASSTAESPTYEQYF
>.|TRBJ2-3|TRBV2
CASRGDRGTDTQYF
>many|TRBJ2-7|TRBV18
CASSPIAQSYEQYF
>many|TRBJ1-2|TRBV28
CASSFLQGHYGYTF
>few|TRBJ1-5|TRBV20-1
CSVAPEGGNQPQHF
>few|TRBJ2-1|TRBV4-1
CASSQSGRDEQFF
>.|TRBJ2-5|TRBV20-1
CSAGSGRVETQYF
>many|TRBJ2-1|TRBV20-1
CSARDDRTDNEQFF
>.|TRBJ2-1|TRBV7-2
CASSLETRVLNEQFF
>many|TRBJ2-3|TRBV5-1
CASSAGLVSTDTQYF
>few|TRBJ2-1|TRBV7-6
CASGSGRASNEQFF
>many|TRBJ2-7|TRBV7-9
CASSLGLAFYEQYF
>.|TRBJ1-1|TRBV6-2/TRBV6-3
CASSQLTPEAFF
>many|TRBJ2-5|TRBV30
CAWSSGREETQYF
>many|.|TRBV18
CASSPQLAGGGNEQFF
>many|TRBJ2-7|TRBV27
CASKASGGAENEQYF
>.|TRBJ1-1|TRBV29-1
CSGRELNTEAFF
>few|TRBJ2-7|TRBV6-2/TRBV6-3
CASSRTGGHEQYF
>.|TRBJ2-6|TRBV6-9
CASSSGRGTGANVLTF
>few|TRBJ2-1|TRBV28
CASSSTNLLGAPSFF
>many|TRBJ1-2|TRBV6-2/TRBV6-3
CASSYSGENGYTF
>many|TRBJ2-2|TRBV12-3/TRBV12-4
CASSLDRRENTGELFF
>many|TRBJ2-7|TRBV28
CATIEGNNAEQYF
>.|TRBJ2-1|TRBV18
CASLTSGYNEQFF
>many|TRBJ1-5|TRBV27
CASRVFMGGNQPQHF
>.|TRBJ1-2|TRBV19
CASSLRQGDYGYTF
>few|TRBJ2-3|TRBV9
CASSVWDSLSTDTQYF
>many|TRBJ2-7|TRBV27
CASSFPGLNEQYF
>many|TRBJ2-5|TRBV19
CASSQELVPGSLQTQYF
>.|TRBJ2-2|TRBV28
CASTRGGTGELFF
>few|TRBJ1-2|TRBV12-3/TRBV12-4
CASRSTGDYGYTF
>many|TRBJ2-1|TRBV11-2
CASSPPGGSSYNEQFF
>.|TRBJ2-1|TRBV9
CASSVEVRGGGSGQFF
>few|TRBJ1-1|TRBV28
CASRRGTGGFTEAFF
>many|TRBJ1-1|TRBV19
CASSIGQGIEAFF
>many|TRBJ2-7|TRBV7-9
CASSGLAGMEQYF
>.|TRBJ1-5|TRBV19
CASSIQDRQEPQHF
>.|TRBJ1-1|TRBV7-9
CASSLRDVEAFF
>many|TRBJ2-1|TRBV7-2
CASSPDSLSSYNEQFF
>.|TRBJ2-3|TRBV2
CASSDFGAGDTQYF
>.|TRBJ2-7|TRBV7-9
CASSLTGTEQLYEQYF